The sequence of this T cell receptor (beta chain) was determined in a study of T cells in localized non-small cell lung cancer. As to this clone: Its specificity is not known.

Germline V lookup: CDR1 SGHRS, CDR2 YFSETQ. The CDR3 is 16 amino acids. Trimming took 0 bases from V and 5 from J; bases not matched to a gene: 7. Study observations and caveats: A median of 57 of the top 100 tumor clones appeared in adjacent lung, which was paired and uninvolved.

This table comes from immunoSEQ multiplex PCR, and its TCRdb copy is limited to in-frame clones, with some not included. The sample records about 34,000 clones, over 65% being singletons. The rearrangement uses TRBV5-1 and TRBJ2-3; TRBD2 aligns across 9 bases. This specimen was peripheral blood, taken before any cancer treatment. This receptor was obtained from a male donor older than 55 with stage II squamous cell lung carcinoma. The CDR3 nucleotides are TGCGCCAGCAGCTTGGCCGGTAGCGGGAGCGAAGATACGCAGTATTTT. Its translation: CASSLAGSGSEDTQYF.